The 10 T cell receptor beta chains below come from one sample, sequenced in a study of vaccination effects on CD4 cells after COVID-19 (dated by TCRdb to the early 2020s). The library was prepared using the immunoSEQ multiplex PCR assay. TCRdb carries this immuneACCESS record with in-frame sequences only. Its versions omit some clonotypes, under half of them owing to an unresolved V gene in the studies checked, with the rest unexplained. This sample lists roughly 76,000 clones; roughly 74% were detected once. The ten largest make up approximately 1.5% of the sample. Their antigens are not known. In the ViraFEST assay, PBMC were stimulated with viral peptide pools, and antigen-specific CD4+ T cell clonotypes were then identified by expansion using TCR sequencing. After more than nine days of culture, CD4+ T cells were isolated with the EasySep CD4+ T cell isolation kit. The specimen was CD4+ T cells from PBMCs cultured with HCoV-229E spike peptides, collected before COVID-19 vaccination. In light of the paper, this sample's cell subset or site label describes: HCoV-229E spike overlapping peptide pool stimulation. Receptors were obtained from a human donor who received a COVID-19 vaccine.

The chain employs TRBV19 and TRBJ2-3; maybe TRBD2 (5 bases). The germline gives CDR1 LNHDA, CDR2 SQIVND (reference sequence). The CDR3 runs to 18 residues. V shed 3 bases and J shed 5 bases, with 24 bases lying between them. The CDR3 DNA sequence: TGTGCCAGTAGTATCCCCATCGGACCCCCCCTGCGGGTAGATACGCAGTATTTT. Protein sequence: CASSIPIGPPLRVDTQYF.

This clone came up once. This chain connects TRBV9 to TRBJ1-5; TRBD1 is a possible D gene (6 bases). Trimming took off 3 bases at V and 5 bases at J, with 15 bases between the two ends. CDR1 is SGDLS and CDR2 is YYNGEE in the germline V gene. The CDR3 has 15 amino acids. The CDR3 is CASSASGTHDQPQHF. The CDR3 nucleotides are TGTGCCAGCAGCGCTTCGGGGACACACGATCAGCCCCAGCATTTT.

This clone showed up just once. J is TRBJ2-3 and V is TRBV7-9; D remains unclear. This CDR3 is 18 amino acids long. The V end lost 5 bases, the J end lost 0 bases, and 21 bases lay between the germline ends. CDR1 SEHNR and CDR2 FQNEAQ come from the germline V gene (reference sequence). The CDR3 protein is CASSPLVWSPDSTDTQYF. CDR3 bases: TGTGCCAGCAGCCCCCTAGTGTGGAGTCCTGATAGCACAGATACGCAGTATTTT.

DNA of the CDR3: TGTGCCAGCTCACTATCGGGACACCAGAATGAAAAACTGTTTTTT. It translates to CASSLSGHQNEKLFF. The genes are TRBV18 and TRBJ1-4, with a tentative D call TRBD1 (6 bases). The V gene's germline CDR1 is KGHSH and CDR2 LQKENI. V lost 4 bases and J lost 5, with 14 bases in between. This CDR3 is 15 amino acids long.

The rearrangement joins TRBV5-1 to TRBJ2-3; weak D call: TRBD2 (7 bases). The germline V gene encodes CDR1 SGHRS and CDR2 YFSETQ. The CDR3 is made up of 16 amino acids. Between the trimmed V and J ends, which lost 3 bases and 1 base, there was a span of 15 bases. CDR3 loop: CASSSEGGGGTDTQYF. The CDR3 region has the DNA TGCGCCAGCAGCTCTGAGGGGGGGGGCGGCACAGATACGCAGTATTTT.

CDR3 amino acids: CASSLGGARSNTGELFF. DNA for the CDR3: TGTGCCAGCAGCTTGGGAGGGGCCAGATCGAACACCGGGGAGCTGTTTTTT. The chain recombines TRBV5-4 with TRBJ2-2; D may be TRBD1 or TRBD2 (5 bases each). Trimming removed 0 bases at V and 0 bases at J, with 12 bases between. There are 17 residues in the CDR3. The germline V gene has CDR1 SGHNT and CDR2 YYREEE (reference sequence).

The chain uses TRBV19 and TRBJ1-5, with a tentative D call TRBD1 (5 bases). The CDR3 extends over 15 amino acids. V was cut by 4 bases and J by 0 bases, with 10 bases left in between. The germline CDR1 and CDR2 sequences are LNHDA and SQIVND (reference sequence). The CDR3 here is CASSTDSYSNQPQHF. The CDR3 coding sequence is TGTGCCAGTAGTACTGACAGCTATAGCAATCAGCCCCAGCATTTT.

V is TRBV29-1 and J is TRBJ2-1; D possibly matches TRBD1 or TRBD2 (5 bases each). The germline V gene encodes CDR1 SQVTM and CDR2 ANQGSEA. The germline V and J ends were trimmed by 6 bases and 9 bases, with 15 bases remaining between them. There are 12 residues in the CDR3. DNA for the CDR3: TGCAGCGTCACGGGGCAGTTAAGTGAGCAGTTCTTC. It specifies CSVTGQLSEQFF.

The rearrangement joins TRBV20-1 to TRBJ1-1; a weak D match, TRBD1 (5 bases). The CDR3 length is 11 residues. Germline V gives CDR1 DFQATT, CDR2 SNEGSKA (reference sequence). Deletions cut 3 bases from V and 7 bases from J, with 9 bases between. The DNA for the CDR3 is TGCAGTGCTAGGGTTACAGGTGAAGCTTTCTTT. Its translation: CSARVTGEAFF.

There are a few counts of this clone. J is TRBJ2-1 and V is TRBV19; 8 bases are a match to TRBD1. V shed 5 bases, J shed 7 bases, and the junction held 16 bases outside the gene matches. The CDR3 runs to 17 residues. Looked up from germline, CDR1 is LNHDA and CDR2 is SQIVND (reference sequence). The CDR3 is CASSPRDRGGLRNEQFF. The CDR3 bases are TGTGCCAGTAGTCCCCGCGACAGGGGAGGTCTACGGAATGAGCAGTTCTTC.